These 2 T cell receptor beta chains share one sample of origin, sequenced in a study of cytomegalovirus exposure and HLA in healthy donors. 60 Vbeta and 13 Jbeta primers were used in PCR. Clones were sequenced by immunoSEQ multiplex PCR, and TCRdb holds only the in-frame ones, with some missing. The sample lists 30,000 to 40,000 clones, roughly 44% occurring once. Sequenced input: PBMCs. The source of these receptors is a woman between 50 and 59 years old in good health and CMV-seronegative.

The genes are TRBV15 and TRBJ2-5, with D perhaps TRBD1 (5 bases). The V gene lost 5 bases and the J gene lost 2 bases, with 9 bases spanning the gap. Germline values: CDR1 LNHNV, CDR2 YYDKDF (reference sequence). CDR3 length: 13 amino acids. The CDR3 loop reads CATSDSAQETQYF. CDR3 nucleotides: TGTGCCACCAGCGACAGCGCACAAGAGACCCAGTACTTC.

The rearrangement uses TRBV4-1 and TRBJ2-7, with D possibly being TRBD2 (5 bases). CDR1 and CDR2 from the germline V gene are MGHRA and YSYEKL. Deletions cut 1 base from V and 4 bases from J, with 20 bases between. The CDR3 has 17 residues. The CDR3 reads CASSQASVGVGKYEQYF. The CDR3, as DNA: TGCGCCAGCAGCCAAGCCTCAGTCGGGGTAGGGAAATACGAGCAGTACTTC.